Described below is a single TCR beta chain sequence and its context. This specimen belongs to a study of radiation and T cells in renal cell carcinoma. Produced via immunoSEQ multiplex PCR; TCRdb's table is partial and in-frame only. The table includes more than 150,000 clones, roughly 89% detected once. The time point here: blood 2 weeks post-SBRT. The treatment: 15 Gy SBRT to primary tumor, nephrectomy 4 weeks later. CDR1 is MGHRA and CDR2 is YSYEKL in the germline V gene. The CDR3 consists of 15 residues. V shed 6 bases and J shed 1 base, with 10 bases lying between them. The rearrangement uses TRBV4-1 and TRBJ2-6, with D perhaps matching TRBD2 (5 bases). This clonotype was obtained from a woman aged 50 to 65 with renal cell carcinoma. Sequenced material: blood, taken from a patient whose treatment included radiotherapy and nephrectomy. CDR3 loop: CASREGSSGANVLTF. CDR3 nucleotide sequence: TGCGCCAGCAGAGAGGGATCTTCTGGGGCCAACGTCCTGACTTTC.